Detailed here is one TCR beta chain. This sample was taken from a study of T cell changes during pregnancy in multiple sclerosis. CDR3 length: 13 residues. V lost 5 bases, J lost 7 bases, and 14 bases lay in between. Germline V gene sequence: CDR1 SGHTA, CDR2 FQGNSA. Clones were sequenced by immunoSEQ multiplex PCR, and TCRdb holds only the in-frame ones, with some missing. This sample has roughly 57,000 clones; approximately 90% occur once, and the top ten carry 0.6% to 0.7%. Here the sequenced sample was CD4+ T cells from peripheral blood mononuclear cells, taken after pregnancy. The TCR comes from a female donor with multiple sclerosis, enrolled in a pregnancy study. V usage is TRBV7-2 and J usage is TRBJ2-5; a possible D gene is TRBD2 (5 bases). The CDR3 reads CASSPERFGTQYF. The CDR3 coding sequence is TGTGCCAGCAGCCCCGAGCGGTTCGGGACCCAGTACTTC.